Each of the 5 T cell receptor beta chains below was sequenced from the same sample in a study of monozygotic twins with cystic fibrosis. Assay: immunoSEQ multiplex PCR; the TCRdb copy retains only in-frame clones and omits some. The sample holds 34,000 or so clones; roughly 90% are singletons and the top ten take around 0.99%. The sample taken for sequencing was blood. The receptor source for this set is a girl aged 2 to 10 with cystic fibrosis.

This clone came up a few times. The rearrangement links TRBV10-3 to TRBJ2-2; 12 bases match TRBD2. The germline gives CDR1 ENHRY, CDR2 SYGVKD. This CDR3 is built from 16 residues. V trimming: 11 bases; J trimming: 0 bases; junction bases outside the gene matches: 7. CDR3 sequence: CAVGTSGRPNTGELFF. The DNA of the CDR3 is TGTGCCGTCGGGACTAGCGGGCGACCGAACACCGGGGAGCTGTTTTTT.

The table lists this clone with a count of one. The gene calls are TRBV6-1 and TRBJ1-5, with D maybe TRBD1 (5 bases). This CDR3 region has 12 residues. V lost 4 bases and J lost 4, with 5 bases in between. Looked up from germline, CDR1 is MNHNS and CDR2 is SASEGT. The CDR3 sequence is CASSAGNQPQHF. CDR3 in DNA: TGTGCCAGCAGTGCAGGGAATCAGCCCCAGCATTTT.

The chain has TRBV4-3 and TRBJ2-7; D is undetermined. There are 15 residues in the CDR3. Germline V gene sequence: CDR1 LGHNA, CDR2 YSLEER. The V end was cut by 5 bases, the J end by 3 bases, with 17 bases between. This chain's CDR3 is CASSSNFGRDYEQYF. The CDR3 DNA follows: TGCGCCAGCAGCTCAAATTTCGGTCGAGACTACGAGCAGTACTTC.

V usage is TRBV18 and J usage is TRBJ2-7; D remains ambiguous. Germline V gene lookup returns CDR1 KGHSH and CDR2 LQKENI. The CDR3 contains 11 residues. Between the trimmed V and J ends, which lost 0 bases and 5 bases, there was a span of 2 bases. In nucleotides, the CDR3 is TGTGCCAGCTCACCACCACACGAGCAGTACTTC. Translated: CASSPPHEQYF.

The chain uses TRBV2 and TRBJ2-5; 10 bases are a match to TRBD2. V lost 1 base and J lost 3; bases outside the gene matches: 5. The germline V gene encodes CDR1 SNHLY and CDR2 FYNNEI. The CDR3 is 16 amino acids. The chain's CDR3 is CASSEELAGAKETQYF. CDR3 nucleotides: TGTGCCAGCAGTGAAGAGCTAGCGGGAGCGAAAGAGACCCAGTACTTC. The full variable domain, rest sourced from reference TRBV2 and TRBJ2-5, is EPEVTQTPSHQVTQMGQEVILRCVPISNHLYFYWYRQILGQKVEFLVSFYNNEISEKSEIFDDQFSVERPDGSNFTLKIRSTKLEDSAMYFCASSEELAGAKETQYFGPGTRLLVL.